The next 12 T cell receptor beta chains were all read from a single sample in a study of T cell changes during pregnancy in multiple sclerosis. TCRdb keeps only in-frame clones here, not all; method: immunoSEQ multiplex PCR. This table holds approximately 100,000 clones, more than 90% found once. Sequenced material: peripheral blood, taken in the second trimester of pregnancy. The origin of the receptors is a female donor with multiple sclerosis, enrolled in a pregnancy study.

This chain connects TRBV7-9 to TRBJ1-3; TRBD1 agrees at 12 bases. The CDR3 sequence is 17 residues long. Trimming took 5 bases from V and 5 from J; bases not matched to a gene: 10. The germline V gene encodes CDR1 SEHNR and CDR2 FQNEAQ (reference sequence). The CDR3 bases are TGTGCCAGCAGCCATCCACTAGGGGACAGGGGGCGAAACACCATATATTTT. It translates to CASSHPLGDRGRNTIYF.

The chain has TRBV28 and TRBJ1-1; 10 nucleotides align to TRBD1. This CDR3 has 16 residues. J was trimmed by 6 bases and V by 2 bases; bases with no gene match: 9. The germline V gene encodes CDR1 MDHEN and CDR2 SYDVKM. The CDR3, as DNA: TGTGCCAGCAGTTTAGGACTAAGACAGGGGGCCTCTGAAGCTTTCTTT. Translating it yields CASSLGLRQGASEAFF.

The J gene is TRBJ2-7, the V gene TRBV11-2; D is uncertain. The V gene lost 6 bases and the J gene lost 3 bases, with 24 bases spanning the gap. CDR1 and CDR2 from the germline V gene are SGHAT and FQNNGV. The CDR3 runs to 17 residues. This CDR3 is CASRHSPTTSRLYEQYF. In DNA form, the CDR3 reads TGTGCCAGCAGACATAGTCCCACAACTTCTAGACTCTACGAGCAGTACTTC.

This chain links TRBV7-9 with TRBJ2-3; D remains ambiguous. This CDR3 is built from 12 residues. The germline V gene has CDR1 SEHNR and CDR2 FQNEAQ (reference sequence). V shed 1 base and J shed 6 bases, with 5 bases lying between them. CDR3 region: CASSLGTDTQYF. The CDR3 DNA is TGTGCCAGCAGCTTAGGAACTGATACGCAGTATTTT.

This clone is a singleton in its sample. This rearrangement joins TRBV10-3 to TRBJ2-7; D unclear. Germline V gene data show CDR1 as ENHRY and CDR2 as SYGVKD. Trimming pared 2 bases from V and 2 bases from J, leaving 13 bases between. This CDR3 contains 15 residues. DNA for the CDR3: TGTGCCATCAGTGAGGGTCTGTCGGGTGCCTACGAGCAGTACTTC. Protein product: CAISEGLSGAYEQYF.

This clone has only one observation. This chain uses TRBV6-5 with TRBJ2-3, with a tentative D call TRBD2 (6 bases). V was cut by 0 bases and J by 8 bases, with 6 bases left in between. The CDR3 is 12 amino acids. Germline CDR1 and CDR2: MNHEY and SVGAGI. This chain's CDR3 is CASSYSGGTQYF. The CDR3 coding sequence is TGTGCCAGCAGTTACTCGGGGGGTACGCAGTATTTT.

This clone appeared a few times. V and J are TRBV6-1 and TRBJ1-1, with 8 bases lining up with TRBD1. This CDR3 contains 15 residues. Germline V CDR1 and CDR2: MNHNS, SASEGT. The V segment lost 6 bases and the J segment 5 bases; nucleotides outside the gene matches: 11. CDR3 nucleotides: TGTGCCAGCAGGGGAGGTGGCAGGGGGCGAACTGAAGCTTTCTTT. Translation: CASRGGGRGRTEAFF.

CDR3 coding DNA: TGTGCCAGCAGTTACCGGACTAGCGGGAGTAGCGATGAGCAGTTCTTC. It specifies CASSYRTSGSSDEQFF. The chain links TRBV6-5 to TRBJ2-1; 13 bases match TRBD2. CDR1 and CDR2 (germline): MNHEY, SVGAGI. CDR3 length: 16 amino acids. V lost 2 bases to trimming and J lost 8 bases; unmatched junction nucleotides: 6.

The CDR3 here is CASSLDLQKLFF. Here the CDR3 DNA reads TGTGCCAGCAGCTTAGATCTACAGAAACTGTTTTTT. V and J are TRBV11-2 and TRBJ1-4; D unresolved. The length of the CDR3 is 12 residues. Germline CDR1 and CDR2: SGHAT and FQNNGV. The germline V and J ends were trimmed by 0 bases and 11 bases, with 7 bases remaining between them. Filled out from reference TRBV11-2 and TRBJ1-4, the complete variable domain reads EAGVAQSPRYKIIEKRQSVAFWCNPISGHATLYWYQQILGQGPKLLIQFQNNGVVDDSQLPKDRFSAERLKGVDSTLKIQPAKLEDSAVYLCASSLDLQKLFFGSGTQLSVL.

The V gene is TRBV11-3, the J gene TRBJ2-1; possibly TRBD1 for D (5 bases). The germline gives CDR1 SGHNT, CDR2 YENEEA. The CDR3 has 12 amino acids. V lost 5 bases and J lost 9, with 11 bases in between. Written as DNA, the CDR3 is TGTGCCAGCAGCCACCAGGGCCCTGAGCAGTTCTTC. Its translation is CASSHQGPEQFF.

The chain links TRBV19 to TRBJ2-5; no clear D. The CDR3 spans 12 residues. V was trimmed by 3 bases and J by 5 bases, leaving 7 bases between them. Germline CDR1 reads LNHDA; CDR2 reads SQIVND (reference sequence). The CDR3 coding sequence is TGTGCCAGTAGTATCCCCTCGGAGACCCAGTACTTC. Translating gives CASSIPSETQYF.

J is TRBJ1-1 and V is TRBV11-2; 8 bases match TRBD1. Germline assignment: CDR1 SGHAT and CDR2 FQNNGV. Trimming took 5 bases from V and 1 from J; bases not matched to a gene: 3. The CDR3 runs to 14 residues. The CDR3 reads CASSPGQGNTEAFF. In nucleotides, the CDR3 is TGTGCCAGCAGCCCTGGACAGGGGAACACTGAAGCTTTCTTT.